The 8 T cell receptor beta chains reported below all come from one sample, sequenced in a study of technical replicates of blood from several donors. Data came from immunoSEQ multiplex PCR; TCRdb stores just in-frame clones and leaves some out. The data hold more than 60,000 clones, with about 83% observed a single time. Source material: PBMCs. The origin of the receptors is a human donor in good health. Some clones in this sample may be carry-over from other donors' samples.

The chain uses TRBV4-1 and TRBJ2-5; weak D call: TRBD2 (5 bases). Trimming stripped 4 bases from V and 7 bases from J, with 16 bases between. The CDR3 spans 14 residues. Germline V gives CDR1 MGHRA, CDR2 YSYEKL. CDR3 coding DNA: TGCGCCAGCAGCCTTGAGGAGGCCGGTCGGACCCAGTACTTC. This translates into CASSLEEAGRTQYF.

This clone was observed a handful of times. The chain couples TRBV7-6 to TRBJ2-1; D may be TRBD1 (6 bases). CDR1 is SGHVS and CDR2 is FNYEAQ in the germline V gene. The CDR3 spans 16 residues. V lost 5 bases to trimming and J lost 2 bases, with 16 bases between them. CDR3 bases: TGTGCCAGCAGCCCAACAGGGCGGTTAACCTACAATGAGCAGTTCTTC. This gives the protein CASSPTGRLTYNEQFF.

This chain connects TRBV30 to TRBJ2-5; a weak D match, TRBD2 (5 bases). V gave up 5 bases and J gave up 3 bases, with 13 bases separating them. The CDR3 runs 13 residues. Germline V CDR1 and CDR2: GTSNPN, SVGIG (reference sequence). CDR3 in amino acids: CAWELAHKETQYF. The CDR3 DNA reads as TGTGCCTGGGAGTTAGCGCATAAAGAGACCCAGTACTTC.

This chain connects TRBV4-2 to TRBJ1-4; D might be TRBD1 (5 bases). Trimming pared 4 bases from V and 0 bases from J, leaving 12 bases between. The CDR3 loop spans 16 amino acids. Per the germline V gene, CDR1 is LGHNA and CDR2 is YNFKEQ. The CDR3 DNA reads TGTGCCAGCAGCCCACGACAGAGTGCAACTAATGAAAAACTGTTTTTT. The encoded protein is CASSPRQSATNEKLFF.

This chain uses TRBV5-1 with TRBJ1-3; D may be TRBD1 (5 bases). Germline V gene lookup returns CDR1 SGHRS and CDR2 YFSETQ. The CDR3 totals 15 residues. V was shortened by 2 bases and J by 2 bases, with 11 bases between the two germline ends. The CDR3 nucleotides read TGCGCCAGCAGCTTCCAGGGTCTCGCTGGAAACACCATATATTTT. This sequence encodes CASSFQGLAGNTIYF. Combining the CDR3 with reference TRBV5-1 and TRBJ1-3 gives the whole variable domain KAGVTQTPRYLIKTRGQQVTLSCSPISGHRSVSWYQQTPGQGLQFLFEYFSETQRNKGNFPGRFSGRQFSNSRSEMNVSTLELGDSALYLCASSFQGLAGNTIYFGEGSWLTVV.

The rearrangement uses TRBV7-6 and TRBJ1-3; D is unclear. The CDR3 contains 14 residues. V shed 4 bases and J shed 4 bases, with 11 bases lying between them. Per germline, CDR1 SGHVS and CDR2 FNYEAQ. The CDR3 sequence: CASSSSRVGNTIYF. The DNA for the CDR3 is TGTGCCAGCAGCTCCTCCCGGGTCGGAAACACCATATATTTT.

Written as DNA, the CDR3 is TGTGCCAGCAGTGAATCAGGAAACACTGAAGCTTTCTTT. Encoded protein: CASSESGNTEAFF. This sequence joins TRBV6-5 and TRBJ1-1, with D unclear. The CDR3 runs to 13 residues. The germline V and J ends were trimmed by 5 bases and 2 bases, with 9 bases remaining between them. The germline CDR1 and CDR2 sequences are MNHEY and SVGAGI.

The J gene is TRBJ2-5, the V gene TRBV7-8; TRBD1 might be the D (6 bases). V was cut by 6 bases and J by 5 bases, with 19 bases left in between. Germline CDR1 reads SGHVS; CDR2 reads FQNEAQ. The CDR3 is made up of 15 amino acids. The CDR3 reads CASRGAGLWRETQYF. CDR3 DNA sequence: TGTGCCAGCAGGGGGGCAGGACTGTGGCGGGAGACCCAGTACTTC.